A single sample gave rise to the 26 T cell receptor beta chains below, sequenced in a study of blood T cell repertoires in COVID-19 (dated by TCRdb to 2020 to 2021). The receptor library was made with the immunoSEQ multiplex PCR assay. The table comes from immuneACCESS by way of TCRdb, which keeps in-frame sequences with V and J called. Part of the clones is missing from these tables; in studies checked, under half for an unresolved V gene and the rest for unknown reasons. A total of around 69,000 clones appear in this sample, 81% of them only once. The top ten constitute 20% to 25% of the sample. The specimen was peripheral blood. These receptors all come from an older woman with acute or convalescent COVID-19.

The chain couples TRBV5-5 to TRBJ1-3; no clear D gene. The germline V gene has CDR1 SGHKS and CDR2 YYEKEE (reference sequence). The CDR3 runs 15 residues. V shed 5 bases and J shed 0 bases, with 12 bases lying between them. CDR3 amino acids: CASSSGLSSGNTIYF. CDR3 sequence (DNA): TGTGCCAGCAGTTCAGGCCTGAGCTCTGGAAACACCATATATTTT.

V gene TRBV27 combines with J gene TRBJ2-7; D may be TRBD2 (6 bases). Germline-derived CDR1 and CDR2 are MNHEY and SMNVEV (reference sequence). This CDR3 has 15 residues. V lost 4 bases and J 0 bases, leaving 13 bases between the germline ends. As DNA, the CDR3 is TGTGCCAGCAGTTGGGGGGACGGTTTCTCCTACGAGCAGTACTTC. Protein product: CASSWGDGFSYEQYF.

CDR3 loop: CASSKGWSTINTEAFF. The CDR3 coding sequence is TGCGCCAGCAGCAAAGGATGGAGCACTATCAACACTGAAGCTTTCTTT. V usage is TRBV4-1 and J usage is TRBJ1-1, with D hard to call. V gave up 5 bases and J gave up 2 bases, with 18 bases separating them. CDR3 length equals 16 residues. Germline V CDR1 and CDR2: MGHRA, YSYEKL.

CDR3 sequence (DNA): TGTGCCAGCAGTTTGTCCCCATGGGGAGGCAATGACTACGAGCAGTACTTC. This translates into CASSLSPWGGNDYEQYF. The J gene is TRBJ2-7, the V gene TRBV28; weak D call: TRBD2 (6 bases). The CDR3 spans 17 residues. V lost 3 bases and J 3 bases, leaving 21 bases between the germline ends. CDR1 MDHEN and CDR2 SYDVKM come from the germline V gene.

This chain joins TRBV5-1 and TRBJ2-7; TRBD2 aligns across 9 bases. The ends lost 4 bases at V and 6 bases at J; junction bases unmatched: 11. The CDR3 sequence is 15 residues long. Germline V CDR1 and CDR2: SGHRS, YFSETQ. The CDR3 region has the DNA TGCGCCAGCAGCCCGAAACCAGCGGGAGGCTTCGAGCAGTACTTC. This sequence encodes CASSPKPAGGFEQYF. Together with reference TRBV5-1 and TRBJ2-7, the CDR3 gives the full variable domain: KAGVTQTPRYLIKTRGQQVTLSCSPISGHRSVSWYQQTPGQGLQFLFEYFSETQRNKGNFPGRFSGRQFSNSRSEMNVSTLELGDSALYLCASSPKPAGGFEQYFGPGTRLTVT.

The chain employs TRBV28 and TRBJ1-4; TRBD1 aligns across 8 bases. This CDR3 contains 15 residues. The trim removed 6 bases at V and 1 base at J, leaving 4 bases unmatched. Per germline, CDR1 MDHEN and CDR2 SYDVKM. CDR3 in DNA: TGTGCCAGCAGAACCGACAGGGGAACTAATGAAAAACTGTTTTTT. Amino acids: CASRTDRGTNEKLFF.

This clone is a singleton in its sample. V is TRBV6-2 or TRBV6-3 and J is TRBJ1-4, with unresolved D. CDR3 size: 14 residues. Germline CDR1 MNHEY, CDR2 SVGEGT. V was clipped by 4 bases and J by 6 bases, with 12 bases between them. CDR3 in DNA: TGTGCCAGCAGTTCAGCCGGGCGGGATGAAAAACTGTTTTTT. Protein: CASSSAGRDEKLFF.

The CDR3, as DNA: TGTGCCAGCAGTTCCCCGGGACAGGCTTTCTACGAGCAGTACTTC. This sequence encodes CASSSPGQAFYEQYF. V is TRBV6-5 and J is TRBJ2-7, with 8 nucleotides matching TRBD1. CDR1 is MNHEY and CDR2 is SVGAGI in the germline V gene. This CDR3 region has 15 residues. Trimming removed 4 bases from V and 3 bases from J; junction bases left unmatched: 8.

The rearrangement joins TRBV6-6 to TRBJ2-1, with 8 bases fitting TRBD2. Trimming took 6 bases from V and 2 from J; bases not matched to a gene: 9. CDR1 and CDR2 (germline): MNHNY, SVGAGI (reference sequence). This CDR3 spans 16 amino acids. Written as DNA, the CDR3 is TGTGCCAGCAGGTCCGGGAGGGAGGGCGCCTACAATGAGCAGTTCTTC. Protein sequence: CASRSGREGAYNEQFF.

The chain employs TRBV7-6 and TRBJ2-3; 8 nucleotides match TRBD1. This CDR3 is 16 amino acids long. The germline V gene encodes CDR1 SGHVS and CDR2 FNYEAQ. Trimming at V came to 5 bases and at J to 0 bases, leaving 7 bases not matched to a gene. In DNA, the CDR3 is TGTGCCAGCAGCCAGGGGGCGGCAGGGAGCACAGATACGCAGTATTTT. It codes for CASSQGAAGSTDTQYF.

The chain joins TRBV19 to TRBJ1-5, with TRBD1 identical over 9 bases. There are 15 residues in the CDR3. Trimming removed 6 bases from V and 2 bases from J; junction bases left unmatched: 5. Germline V lookup: CDR1 LNHDA, CDR2 SQIVND (reference sequence). This chain's CDR3 is CASRPGQGGNQPQHF. The CDR3 nucleotides read TGTGCCAGTAGACCGGGACAGGGCGGCAATCAGCCCCAGCATTTT.

The chain's CDR3 is CASSLRPGGSYEQYF. The CDR3 DNA sequence: TGTGCCAGCAGCTTAAGACCAGGGGGATCTTACGAGCAGTACTTC. The genes are TRBV13 and TRBJ2-7; 7 bases align to TRBD1. The CDR3 is made up of 15 amino acids. Germline values: CDR1 PRHDT, CDR2 FYEKMQ (reference sequence). The trim removed 2 bases at V and 4 bases at J, leaving 8 bases unmatched.

The chain is built from TRBV6-2 or TRBV6-3 and TRBJ2-2; D perhaps matches TRBD1 (5 bases). Trimming shortened V by 0 bases and J by 8 bases, and 22 bases separated the two germline ends. The CDR3 is made up of 18 amino acids. The V gene's germline CDR1 is MNHEY and CDR2 SVGEGT. The CDR3 bases are TGTGCCAGCAGTTACTCAACAGGTTGGACGGCCCGAAGAGGGGAGCTGTTTTTT. It yields the protein CASSYSTGWTARRGELFF.

On this clone: The germline gene is not matched at one end of the junction; a read error may be the cause. The chain is built from TRBV6-1 and TRBJ2-7; TRBD1 matches 10 bases. The germline gives CDR1 MNHNS, CDR2 SASEGT. The CDR3 spans 14 residues. The CDR3 coding sequence is TGTGCCAGCAGTGACCGACAGGGGGCGCCTTCTAAGCACTTC. It translates to CASSDRQGAPSKHF.

This chain connects TRBV7-9 to TRBJ2-7; no clear D gene. Germline V gives CDR1 SEHNR, CDR2 FQNEAQ (reference sequence). V was cut by 3 bases and J by 1 base, with 10 bases left in between. The CDR3 loop spans 14 amino acids. CDR3 sequence reads: CASSLGTFSYEQYF. The CDR3 DNA follows: TGTGCCAGCAGCTTGGGCACCTTTTCCTACGAGCAGTACTTC.

V usage is TRBV5-4 and J usage is TRBJ2-3, with TRBD1 matching over 10 bases. With V trimmed by 6 bases and J by 1 base, 2 bases remained unmatched. Germline values: CDR1 SGHNT, CDR2 YYREEE (reference sequence). This CDR3 region has 14 residues. In nucleotides, the CDR3 is TGTGCCAGCACCGGGACAGGGGGCACAGATACGCAGTATTTT. Its translation: CASTGTGGTDTQYF. Looking up the rest from reference TRBV5-4 and TRBJ2-3 gives the full variable domain: ETGVTQSPTHLIKTRGQQVTLRCSSQSGHNTVSWYQQALGQGPQFIFQYYREEENGRGNFPPRFSGLQFPNYSSELNVNALELDDSALYLCASTGTGGTDTQYFGPGTRLTVL.

The DNA of the CDR3 is TGTGCCAGTAGTATGGGCAGGGGGCTTGGCAATCAGCCCCAGCATTTT. Translating it yields CASSMGRGLGNQPQHF. V and J are TRBV19 and TRBJ1-5; 8 bases agree with TRBD1. This CDR3 region has 16 residues. V lost 3 bases, J lost 2 bases, and 6 bases stayed unmatched. Germline CDR1 LNHDA, CDR2 SQIVND (reference sequence).

The chain links TRBV6-4 to TRBJ2-1, with TRBD2 identical over 7 bases. With V trimmed by 3 bases and J by 6 bases, 2 bases remained unmatched. The CDR3 runs 13 residues. Germline CDR1 MRHNA, CDR2 SNTAGT. The CDR3 DNA follows: TGTGCCAGCAGTGAGCGGGAGTCCAATGAGCAGTTCTTC. Translation: CASSERESNEQFF.

This clone was seen just once. The chain carries TRBV7-9 and TRBJ1-6, with D maybe TRBD1 (5 bases). The CDR3 sequence is 11 residues long. Trimming shortened V by 10 bases and J by 8 bases, and 9 bases separated the two germline ends. Germline loops: CDR1 SEHNR, CDR2 FQNEAQ (reference sequence). The CDR3 sequence: CANRGDSPLHF. The CDR3 DNA sequence: TGTGCCAACCGGGGGGATTCACCCCTCCACTTT. Looking up the rest from reference TRBV7-9 and TRBJ1-6 gives the full variable domain: DTGVSQNPRHKITKRGQNVTFRCDPISEHNRLYWYRQTLGQGPEFLTYFQNEAQLEKSRLLSDRFSAERPKGSFSTLEIQRTEQGDSAMYLCANRGDSPLHFGNGTRLTVT.

DNA for the CDR3: TGTGCCAGCACCCTCCGCGGGGCTGGGGCCAACGTCCTGACTTTC. As protein: CASTLRGAGANVLTF. The rearrangement uses TRBV7-9 and TRBJ2-6, with D perhaps TRBD2 (6 bases). Deletions cut 7 bases from V and 2 bases from J, with 12 bases between. Germline assignment: CDR1 SEHNR and CDR2 FQNEAQ (reference sequence). This CDR3 region has 15 residues.

The CDR3 coding sequence is TGTGCCAGCAGAGAGAGCATTCAACTGTTTTTT. As protein: CASRESIQLFF. J is TRBJ1-4 and V is TRBV6-5; D unclear. The CDR3 has 11 residues. Germline-derived CDR1 and CDR2 are MNHEY and SVGAGI. V was clipped by 6 bases and J by 12 bases, with 11 bases between them.

V is TRBV28 and J is TRBJ2-2, with D maybe TRBD1 (5 bases). Germline lookup yields CDR1 MDHEN and CDR2 SYDVKM. V was cut by 0 bases and J by 5 bases, with 7 bases left in between. This CDR3 is 14 amino acids long. The CDR3 is CASSLWTETGELFF. The CDR3 DNA reads TGTGCCAGCAGTTTATGGACAGAGACCGGGGAGCTGTTTTTT.

This chain links TRBV7-9 with TRBJ1-6; D might be TRBD1 (5 bases). The CDR3 length is 15 residues. V gave up 10 bases and J gave up 6 bases, with 19 bases separating them. Germline V lookup: CDR1 SEHNR, CDR2 FQNEAQ (reference sequence). CDR3 amino acids: CATPLSPGINSPLHF. The CDR3 bases are TGTGCCACCCCGCTGAGTCCAGGGATTAATTCACCCCTCCACTTT.

The CDR3 is CASSQDRFNSPLHF. As DNA, the CDR3 is TGCGCCAGCAGTCAGGACAGGTTTAATTCACCCCTCCACTTT. The gene calls are TRBV4-1 and TRBJ1-6; TRBD1 aligns across 7 bases. The CDR3 is 14 amino acids. Germline V gene lookup returns CDR1 MGHRA and CDR2 YSYEKL. The ends lost 6 bases at V and 6 bases at J; junction bases unmatched: 5.

CDR3 DNA sequence: TGTGCCAGCTCACACTTTGGGACAGGGAACACTGAAGCTTTCTTT. Translating gives CASSHFGTGNTEAFF. The chain couples TRBV18 to TRBJ1-1; 8 bases map to TRBD1. Trimming at V came to 4 bases and at J to 1 base, leaving 5 bases not matched to a gene. Germline assignment: CDR1 KGHSH and CDR2 LQKENI. There are 15 residues in the CDR3.

The chain couples TRBV6-4 to TRBJ1-4, with 12 bases identical to TRBD1. The length of the CDR3 is 17 residues. Germline-derived CDR1 and CDR2 are MRHNA and SNTAGT. The trim removed 8 bases at V and 8 bases at J, leaving 15 bases unmatched. CDR3 in amino acids: CASRPGTGGQQWEKLFF. The CDR3 nucleotides are TGTGCCAGCCGTCCCGGGACAGGGGGCCAGCAATGGGAAAAACTGTTTTTT.